The 19 T cell receptor beta chains given below trace back to one sample, sequenced in a study of beta chain features in type 1 diabetes. General study findings and limits: Among all four CD4+ subsets, Type 1 diabetes patients had TCRB CDR3s that were moderately but significantly shorter.

These receptors are not linked to any known antigen. The investigators reverse transcribed all of the isolated RNA, so they sequenced expressed TCRB transcripts. Sequencing was performed with immunoSEQ multiplex PCR; in TCRdb, only in-frame clones are kept and a portion is missing. In the table there are roughly 340,000 clones, roughly 13% of which are singletons. Sequencing used naive CD4+ T cells from blood. The receptors here all came from a young woman with type 1 diabetes.

This clone was counted between two and nine times. The V and J genes are TRBV6-6 and TRBJ2-1; the match to TRBD1 covers 10 bases. CDR3 length: 15 amino acids. In germline, CDR1 is MNHNY, CDR2 SVGAGI (reference sequence). V lost 6 bases, J lost 6 bases, and 8 bases stayed unmatched. The CDR3 here is CASRRGTGESNEQFF. CDR3 sequence (DNA): TGTGCCAGCAGACGAGGGACAGGGGAATCCAATGAGCAGTTCTTC.

The rearrangement uses TRBV5-1 and TRBJ1-2, with unresolved D. V shed 1 base and J shed 8 bases, with 9 bases lying between them. This CDR3 has 12 amino acids. In germline, CDR1 is SGHRS, CDR2 YFSETQ. The CDR3 bases are TGCGCCAGCAGCTTGACAGATGAAGGCTACACCTTC. Translating gives CASSLTDEGYTF.

This chain joins TRBV19 and TRBJ1-2, with no clear D. V dropped 3 bases and J dropped 5 bases, with 16 bases sitting between them. The CDR3 extends over 15 amino acids. The germline V gene encodes CDR1 LNHDA and CDR2 SQIVND (reference sequence). The CDR3 region has the DNA TGTGCCAGTAGTATGGTAGCCGCTTCGAATTATGGCTACACCTTC. It encodes CASSMVAASNYGYTF.

The V gene is TRBV9, the J gene TRBJ1-1; D is ambiguous. The V gene lost 4 bases and the J gene lost 0 bases, with 7 bases spanning the gap. CDR3 length: 13 residues. Germline lookup yields CDR1 SGDLS and CDR2 YYNGEE. CDR3 amino acids: CASSYTVNTEAFF. For the CDR3, the DNA is TGTGCCAGCAGCTATACAGTGAACACTGAAGCTTTCTTT.

This clone was seen only a few times. The chain recombines TRBV14 with TRBJ2-2; D possibly corresponds to TRBD2 (5 bases). The ends were cut back, 4 bases at V and 1 base at J, with 13 bases in the middle. CDR1 is SGHDN, CDR2 FVKESK, per germline. CDR3 length: 16 residues. This CDR3 reads CASSPRTDLNTGELFF. CDR3 bases: TGTGCCAGCAGCCCCCGGACTGACTTGAACACCGGGGAGCTGTTTTTT.

This clone was picked up a small number of times. The chain is built from TRBV28 and TRBJ2-7; D is unclear. Trimming shortened V by 9 bases and J by 9 bases, and 15 bases separated the two germline ends. The CDR3 contains 11 residues. Germline V gene data show CDR1 as MDHEN and CDR2 as SYDVKM. Here the CDR3 DNA reads TGTGCCAGTGCGACCCCCTCAGGGCAGTACTTC. This encodes CASATPSGQYF.

The chain is built from TRBV23-1 and TRBJ2-7, with D possibly matching TRBD1 (5 bases). TRBV23-1 is given ORF status, its function remaining uncertain. The CDR3 runs to 18 residues. V was clipped by 2 bases and J by 4 bases, with 24 bases between them. CDR3 region: CASSQLDSYSPFFYEQYV. The CDR3 DNA is TGCGCCAGCAGTCAACTAGACAGCTACTCCCCTTTTTTTTACGAGCAGTACGTC.

This rearrangement joins TRBV30 to TRBJ1-1; D is perhaps TRBD1 (5 bases). Between the trimmed V and J ends, which lost 0 bases and 0 bases, there was a span of 17 bases. The CDR3 consists of 17 residues. CDR1 and CDR2 (germline): GTSNPN, SVGIG (reference sequence). The CDR3 loop reads CAWSVGWGDGMNTEAFF. CDR3 nucleotides: TGTGCCTGGAGTGTAGGATGGGGGGACGGCATGAACACTGAAGCTTTCTTT.

This clone was seen a handful of times. The chain is built from TRBV5-4 and TRBJ1-1; TRBD1 is a possible D gene (6 bases). The CDR3 contains 14 residues. V was clipped by 0 bases and J by 4 bases, with 10 bases between them. CDR1 SGHNT and CDR2 YYREEE come from the germline V gene (reference sequence). CDR3 residues: CASSLDRVVTEAFF. DNA for the CDR3: TGTGCCAGCAGCTTGGACAGGGTGGTCACTGAAGCTTTCTTT.

This clone was picked up a small number of times. The rearrangement links TRBV11-2 to TRBJ2-1, with D hard to call. From germline, CDR1 is SGHAT and CDR2 FQNNGV. CDR3 size: 15 residues. With 1 base removed from V and 6 bases from J, the gap between germline ends came to 13 bases. The CDR3 loop reads CASSLGALRTNEQFF. The CDR3, as DNA: TGTGCCAGCAGCTTAGGGGCCCTCCGAACCAATGAGCAGTTCTTC.

This clone appeared a few times. The rearrangement uses TRBV2 and TRBJ1-4; D ambiguous. The CDR3 is made up of 12 amino acids. The germline CDR1 and CDR2 sequences are SNHLY and FYNNEI. Trimming removed 4 bases at V and 8 bases at J, with 8 bases between. CDR3 loop: CASSVFGEKLFF. For the CDR3, the DNA is TGTGCCAGCAGTGTTTTCGGGGAAAAACTGTTTTTT.

This chain joins TRBV27 and TRBJ1-3; D ambiguous. V shed 5 bases and J shed 3 bases, with 17 bases lying between them. Germline CDR1 is MNHEY and CDR2 is SMNVEV (reference sequence). This CDR3 has 16 amino acids. Here the CDR3 DNA reads TGTGCCAGCAGTACGACGGGGAGTATCTTTGGAAACACCATATATTTT. The encoded protein is CASSTTGSIFGNTIYF.

This clone was recorded a few times. V and J are TRBV30 and TRBJ1-2; D is unclear. CDR1 GTSNPN and CDR2 SVGIG come from the germline V gene (reference sequence). The CDR3 runs to 15 residues. Trimming cost V 0 bases and J 4 bases, with 15 bases left between them. CDR3 sequence reads: CAWSVQATLAYGYTF. Written as DNA, the CDR3 is TGTGCCTGGAGTGTGCAGGCAACTCTTGCCTATGGCTACACCTTC.

This clone was observed a few times. J is TRBJ2-5 and V is TRBV7-8, with TRBD2 identical over 12 bases. Trimming at V came to 5 bases and at J to 2 bases, leaving 6 bases not matched to a gene. Germline CDR1 and CDR2: SGHVS and FQNEAQ. The CDR3 loop spans 16 amino acids. CDR3 sequence (DNA): TGTGCCAGCAGCCGCGGACTAGCGGGGAAACAAGAGACCCAGTACTTC. This gives the protein CASSRGLAGKQETQYF.

This clone was counted a few times. The V call is TRBV29-1, the J call TRBJ2-1; 11 nucleotides agree with TRBD2. Germline values: CDR1 SQVTM, CDR2 ANQGSEA. CDR3 length: 13 amino acids. The V segment lost 7 bases and the J segment 7 bases; nucleotides outside the gene matches: 6. In DNA form, the CDR3 reads TGCAGCGGGGAACTAGCGGGAGTGAATGAGCAGTTCTTC. Translating it yields CSGELAGVNEQFF.

This clone was recorded a few times. The chain recombines TRBV19 with TRBJ2-1; 11 positions agree with TRBD2. V shed 6 bases and J 5 bases; nucleotides not matched to a gene: 9. Germline CDR1 LNHDA, CDR2 SQIVND (reference sequence). CDR3 size: 16 residues. The CDR3 DNA sequence: TGTGCCAGTAGGAGACTAGCGGGGAAGGGGGACAATGAGCAGTTCTTC. It translates to CASRRLAGKGDNEQFF.

The rearrangement links TRBV30 to TRBJ2-6; perhaps TRBD2 as D (6 bases). Germline CDR1 and CDR2: GTSNPN and SVGIG (reference sequence). The V gene lost 3 bases and the J gene lost 0 bases, with 12 bases spanning the gap. This CDR3 region has 16 residues. The CDR3 coding sequence is TGTGCCTGGAGCCCCGGGCGGGGCTCTGGGGCCAACGTCCTGACTTTC. As protein: CAWSPGRGSGANVLTF.

There are a few counts of this clone. J is TRBJ1-5 and V is TRBV5-1; D call uncertain. Trimming removed 4 bases from V and 1 base from J, with 9 bases in between. CDR3 length: 14 residues. Germline V gene lookup returns CDR1 SGHRS and CDR2 YFSETQ. CDR3 nucleotides: TGCGCCAGCAGCCCCTCAGGAAGCAATCAGCCCCAGCATTTT. It yields the protein CASSPSGSNQPQHF.

The CDR3 here is CASSRSGTNEETQYF. The CDR3 DNA sequence: TGTGCCAGCAGCCGAAGCGGGACTAATGAAGAGACCCAGTACTTC. The J gene is TRBJ2-5, the V gene TRBV5-6, with TRBD2 matching over 7 bases. V shed 4 bases and J 3 bases; nucleotides not matched to a gene: 9. This CDR3 has 15 amino acids. From germline, CDR1 is SGHDT and CDR2 YYEEEE.